This TCR beta chain was observed in a study of T-cell reconstitution after alpha-beta-depleted transplantation in children. Researchers prepared the TCRbeta library using unique molecular identifiers, the study reports. Via MiXCR, TCRdb re-called the PCR reads, giving one row per CDR3 protein. The profile shows 200,000 to 250,000 distinct CDR3 sequences, approximately 9% of them singletons. V lost 5 bases to trimming and J lost 8 bases, with 15 bases between them. In germline, CDR1 is SGHTA, CDR2 FQGNSA. The CDR3 covers 13 residues. This clonotype has a handful of counts. The chain is built from TRBV7-2 and TRBJ1-2; TRBD1 is a possible D gene (5 bases). The receptor was isolated from a human donor who donated a stem cell graft to a child with acute lymphoblastic leukemia. Sequencing was performed on PBMCs from the stem cell graft donor, taken from the stem cell graft. The CDR3 sequence: CASSQSQGTGYTF. Written as DNA, the CDR3 is TGTGCCAGCAGCCAGAGTCAGGGTACAGGCTACACCTTC.